This note documents a single T cell receptor (beta chain) sequence. Antigen: not known. The data were taken from a study of OX40 agonist ivuxolimab in advanced cancers. Background on the study: Dose-escalation patients suffered from hepatocellular carcinoma, melanoma, renal cell or head and neck cancer. Study-level results: Some patients who did not respond also had low normalized T-cell clonal expansion.

The CDR3 spans 15 residues. V shed 3 bases, J shed 11 bases, and the junction held 10 bases outside the gene matches. Germline values: CDR1 MDHEN, CDR2 SYDVKM. The method was immunoSEQ multiplex PCR; TCRdb's version includes in-frame clones alone and lacks a portion of them. Among tens of thousands of clones listed, around 85% were seen once. Drawing of blood for sampling happened at baseline, at cycle 4 day 1, and at cycle 7 day 1. The rearrangement links TRBV28 to TRBJ2-1; 10 bases map to TRBD2. The sample consisted of CD4+ or CD8+ T cells sorted from blood, taken in a trial of the OX40 agonist ivuxolimab. The TCR was taken from an adult with an advanced solid tumor such as melanoma, head and neck, liver or kidney cancer. CDR3 amino acids: CASSLGTSDPRKQFF. The CDR3 DNA reads TGTGCCAGCAGTTTGGGGACTAGCGACCCCCGGAAGCAGTTCTTC.